This TCR beta chain was sequenced for a study of blood T cell repertoires in COVID-19. At the level of the study: The United States, Italy and Spain supplied acute and convalescent COVID-19 samples. Nucleic acid was either cDNA or gDNA, and it came from T cells, B-cell-depleted T cells, or PBMCs.

Authors' data handling: How many nucleated cells were present was estimated from reference gene primer amplification. The assay was immunoSEQ multiplex PCR, and TCRdb's table has in-frame clones only and misses some. V and J calls and clone size follow that table, whereas D and trimming were derived from the DNA. The sample has roughly 81,000 clones; roughly 90% are singletons. From germline, CDR1 is MNHEY and CDR2 SMNVEV (reference sequence). This CDR3 comprises 17 residues. V lost 3 bases and J 1 base, leaving 18 bases between the germline ends. Sequencing input: peripheral blood. The receptor's source is a man aged 65-85 years with active or convalescent COVID-19. The rearrangement uses TRBV27 and TRBJ1-1; tentatively, D is TRBD1 (5 bases). For the CDR3, the DNA is TGTGCCAGCAGTTTTTCGGTCCGGGGAGGGGAGAACACTGAAGCTTTCTTT. Protein sequence: CASSFSVRGGENTEAFF.